Shown below are 31 T cell receptor beta chains from a single sample sequenced in a study of vaccination effects on CD4 cells after COVID-19. The method was immunoSEQ multiplex PCR; TCRdb's version includes in-frame clones alone and lacks a portion of them. The table has fewer than 60,000 clones, approximately 80% seen once. Once cultured for 10 days, the cells underwent separation to obtain CD4+ T cells. Each person got two doses of an mRNA SARS-CoV-2 vaccine, BNT162b2 or mRNA-1273. Their antigens remain unidentified. The sample was CD4+ T cells from PBMCs cultured without peptide, taken after COVID-19 vaccination. All receptors come from a human donor who received a COVID-19 vaccine.

The J gene is TRBJ1-1, the V gene TRBV5-6; D is unresolved. V was clipped by 1 base and J by 2 bases, with 3 bases between them. Germline assignment: CDR1 SGHDT and CDR2 YYEEEE. CDR3 length: 12 residues. In DNA form, the CDR3 reads TGTGCCAGCAGCTTGCCAAACACTGAAGCTTTCTTT. Encoded protein: CASSLPNTEAFF.

This clone was counted a few times. V and J are TRBV11-2 and TRBJ1-1, with 12 bases fitting TRBD1. The CDR3 is 15 amino acids. The V gene's germline CDR1 is SGHAT and CDR2 FQNNGV. The V gene end was trimmed by 5 bases and the J gene end by 11 bases; junction bases not matched to a gene: 12. CDR3 loop: CASSAMGQGAIGAFF. The CDR3 DNA follows: TGTGCCAGCAGCGCAATGGGACAGGGGGCTATTGGGGCTTTCTTT.

The rearrangement links TRBV15 to TRBJ1-3; 7 bases agree with TRBD1. V dropped 5 bases and J dropped 4; count of bases not matched to a gene: 20. The germline V gene has CDR1 LNHNV and CDR2 YYDKDF (reference sequence). The CDR3 has 19 residues. The CDR3 region is CATSRGGSDRARRGNTIYF. Written as DNA, the CDR3 is TGTGCCACCAGCCGAGGCGGCTCCGACAGGGCGAGAAGGGGAAACACCATATATTTT.

This clone was counted a few times. The J gene is TRBJ1-1, the V gene TRBV15, with D possibly TRBD1 on 5 matching bases. The CDR3 spans 14 residues. The V and J ends lost 0 bases and 8 bases respectively, with 13 bases between them. Germline V gene data show CDR1 as LNHNV and CDR2 as YYDKDF (reference sequence). The CDR3 here is CATSRDRDGGEAFF. The CDR3 DNA follows: TGTGCCACCAGCAGAGATAGAGACGGGGGGGAAGCTTTCTTT.

The chain employs TRBV3-1 (or the pseudogene TRBV3-2) and TRBJ1-2; 10 positions match TRBD1. V dropped 4 bases and J dropped 8; count of bases not matched to a gene: 16. The CDR3 covers 17 residues. Germline loops: CDR1 LGHDT, CDR2 YNNKEL (reference sequence). For the CDR3, the DNA is TGTGCCAGCAGCCCCTACTTAGGGGACAGGGGACGAGGGGGCTACACCTTC. It yields the protein CASSPYLGDRGRGGYTF.

The chain uses TRBV19 and TRBJ2-4; 7 nucleotides line up with TRBD2. Trimming at V came to 4 bases and at J to 1 base, leaving 7 bases not matched to a gene. CDR3 size: 16 residues. CDR1 and CDR2 (germline): LNHDA, SQIVND (reference sequence). The CDR3 DNA reads as TGTGCCAGTAGTAAGGGGAGGGTGGAGGCCAAAAACATTCAGTACTTC. This encodes CASSKGRVEAKNIQYF. The variable domain in full, completed from reference TRBV19 and TRBJ2-4, reads DGGITQSPKYLFRKEGQNVTLSCEQNLNHDAMYWYRQDPGQGLRLIYYSQIVNDFQKGDIAEGYSVSREKKESFPLTVTSAQKNPTAFYLCASSKGRVEAKNIQYFGAGTRLSVL.

This chain uses TRBV6-5 with TRBJ1-4, with 8 bases that match TRBD1. From germline, CDR1 is MNHEY and CDR2 SVGAGI. The V segment lost 7 bases and the J segment 7 bases; nucleotides outside the gene matches: 5. CDR3 length: 13 amino acids. The CDR3 sequence: CASTTGEGEKLFF. CDR3 coding DNA: TGTGCCAGCACGACAGGGGAGGGTGAAAAACTGTTTTTT.

The chain couples TRBV6-6 to TRBJ2-4; TRBD1 matches at 7 bases. V was pared by 7 bases and J by 0 bases, with 6 bases of the junction left unmatched. The CDR3 covers 15 residues. Germline V gene lookup returns CDR1 MNHNY and CDR2 SVGAGI (reference sequence). CDR3 sequence reads: CASISQGIAKNIQYF. The CDR3 nucleotides are TGTGCCAGCATATCACAGGGGATAGCCAAAAACATTCAGTACTTC.

The table lists this clone with a count of one. The chain has TRBV28 and TRBJ2-6; TRBD1 matches at 7 bases. This CDR3 spans 18 amino acids. The J segment lost 0 bases and the V segment lost 7 bases, leaving 12 bases of the junction unmatched. The V gene's germline CDR1 is MDHEN and CDR2 SYDVKM. Here the CDR3 DNA reads TGTGCCAGCAACTCTATCTGGGGGACAGACTCTGGGGCCAACGTCCTGACTTTC. This gives the protein CASNSIWGTDSGANVLTF.

The genes are TRBV5-5 and TRBJ1-1, with 7 bases fitting TRBD1. Trimming took 3 bases from V and 2 from J; bases not matched to a gene: 10. Germline-derived CDR1 and CDR2 are SGHKS and YYEKEE (reference sequence). The CDR3 is 16 residues long. The CDR3 DNA is TGTGCCAGCAGCTATCCCGGGACAGCGCTTAACACTGAAGCTTTCTTT. It is translated as CASSYPGTALNTEAFF.

This clone has just one count. V usage is TRBV7-2 and J usage is TRBJ2-3; 10 nucleotides line up with TRBD2. The CDR3 is made up of 16 amino acids. Per germline, CDR1 SGHTA and CDR2 FQGNSA. The ends lost 4 bases at V and 3 bases at J; junction bases unmatched: 7. CDR3 region: CASSSSGRAGTDTQYF. CDR3 nucleotides: TGTGCCAGCAGCTCCAGCGGGAGGGCGGGGACAGATACGCAGTATTTT.

This chain links TRBV28 with TRBJ1-3; no reliable D call. Trimming cost V 6 bases and J 2 bases, with 14 bases left between them. This CDR3 is built from 15 residues. Per germline, CDR1 MDHEN and CDR2 SYDVKM. The CDR3, as DNA: TGTGCCAGCAGCCCGGGTGCCTTAACTGGAAACACCATATATTTT. Protein sequence: CASSPGALTGNTIYF. Using reference TRBV28 and TRBJ1-3 for the parts outside the CDR3, the full variable domain is DVKVTQSSRYLVKRTGEKVFLECVQDMDHENMFWYRQDPGLGLRLIYFSYDVKMKEKGDIPEGYSVSREKKERFSLILESASTNQTSMYLCASSPGALTGNTIYFGEGSWLTVV.

The V and J genes are TRBV10-3 and TRBJ2-3; TRBD2 matches 7 bases. The V gene's germline CDR1 is ENHRY and CDR2 SYGVKD. The CDR3 spans 14 residues. Trimming removed 8 bases from V and 0 bases from J; junction bases left unmatched: 5. CDR3 sequence: CAIRGLGSTDTQYF. The CDR3 DNA reads as TGTGCCATCCGCGGACTAGGGAGCACAGATACGCAGTATTTT.

V usage is TRBV10-3 and J usage is TRBJ1-2, with a weak D call TRBD1 (6 bases). The CDR3 is 14 amino acids. V was pared by 3 bases and J by 4 bases, with 12 bases between. CDR1 and CDR2 (germline): ENHRY, SYGVKD. This CDR3 reads CAISDNLQGYGYTF. The CDR3 nucleotides read TGTGCCATCAGTGATAATTTACAGGGCTATGGCTACACCTTC.

The chain has TRBV5-5 and TRBJ2-2; 12 nucleotides align to TRBD2. Per germline, CDR1 SGHKS and CDR2 YYEKEE (reference sequence). The CDR3 is made up of 19 amino acids. With V trimmed by 4 bases and J by 0 bases, 10 bases remained unmatched. The CDR3 is CASSPAGLAGNANTGELFF. DNA for the CDR3: TGTGCCAGCAGCCCGGCGGGACTAGCGGGTAACGCGAACACCGGGGAGCTGTTTTTT.

CDR3 protein: CAWTGGSQLGNSPLHF. The CDR3 nucleotides are TGTGCCTGGACAGGGGGAAGTCAGTTGGGCAATTCACCCCTCCACTTT. The rearrangement uses TRBV30 and TRBJ1-6, with TRBD1 matching over 7 bases. V shed 4 bases, J shed 7 bases, and the junction held 13 bases outside the gene matches. CDR1 GTSNPN and CDR2 SVGIG come from the germline V gene (reference sequence). This CDR3 spans 16 amino acids.

This sequence joins TRBV9 and TRBJ2-1; TRBD2 agrees at 10 bases. The CDR3 has 15 residues. Germline values: CDR1 SGDLS, CDR2 YYNGEE. Trimming cost V 1 base and J 8 bases; bases outside gene matches: 6. CDR3 sequence reads: CASSVLAGGSYEQFF. The CDR3 DNA follows: TGTGCCAGCAGCGTATTAGCGGGGGGTAGTTATGAGCAGTTCTTC.

This clone has only one observation. The rearrangement uses TRBV6-5 and TRBJ1-2, with TRBD1 matching 8 bases. The CDR3 length is 14 residues. Germline assignment: CDR1 MNHEY and CDR2 SVGAGI. The V and J ends lost 2 bases and 8 bases, in that order; junction bases with no gene match: 7. The CDR3 region has the DNA TGTGCCAGCAGTTACCGGGCCAGGACAGGGGGCTACACCTTC. It encodes CASSYRARTGGYTF.

V usage is TRBV2 and J usage is TRBJ1-4; unclear D gene. Trimming left V 4 bases short and J 10 bases short, with 19 bases between. The CDR3 is made up of 15 amino acids. Germline V CDR1 and CDR2: SNHLY, FYNNEI. In DNA form, the CDR3 reads TGTGCCAGCAGTGTCAGTGGGGATTATCTGGGAAAACTGTTTTTT. Translating gives CASSVSGDYLGKLFF.

The chain combines TRBV4-1 with TRBJ2-2, with 11 nucleotides matching TRBD1. CDR1 MGHRA and CDR2 YSYEKL come from the germline V gene. V was pared by 3 bases and J by 6 bases, with 6 bases of the junction left unmatched. CDR3 length: 16 amino acids. DNA for the CDR3: TGCGCCAGCAGCCACCCGAGGACAGGGGGCTCCGGGGAGCTGTTTTTT. Translating it yields CASSHPRTGGSGELFF.

This clone was recorded once. This chain connects TRBV18 to TRBJ1-6; weak D call: TRBD1 (5 bases). V was clipped by 5 bases and J by 9 bases, with 17 bases between them. The CDR3 contains 15 residues. CDR1 and CDR2 (germline): KGHSH, LQKENI. The CDR3 spells CASSTRGEPSSPLHF. CDR3 DNA sequence: TGTGCCAGCTCAACACGGGGGGAGCCCAGTTCACCCCTCCACTTT.

The chain couples TRBV28 to TRBJ1-2; no reliable D call. Trimming removed 8 bases from V and 2 bases from J, with 9 bases in between. Germline V gives CDR1 MDHEN, CDR2 SYDVKM. CDR3 length: 12 amino acids. The CDR3 DNA is TGTGCCAGCTCTGAACAGAACTATGGCTACACCTTC. This gives the protein CASSEQNYGYTF.

This chain joins TRBV6-1 and TRBJ1-2, with 7 nucleotides matching TRBD1. Germline CDR1 reads MNHNS; CDR2 reads SASEGT. J gave up 5 bases and V 1 base, and 16 bases lay outside the gene matches. This CDR3 has 18 amino acids. CDR3 nucleotide sequence: TGTGCCAGCAGTGAAGGAGGGGGAGGAGGGGGCTGGCGGTATGGCTACACCTTC. Protein product: CASSEGGGGGGWRYGYTF.

The chain employs TRBV28 and TRBJ2-5; 7 bases match TRBD2. The V gene end was trimmed by 5 bases and the J gene end by 7 bases; junction bases not matched to a gene: 13. The CDR3 is 15 amino acids. Germline CDR1 MDHEN, CDR2 SYDVKM. The chain's CDR3 is CASSPRVAGVGTQYF. The CDR3 region has the DNA TGTGCCAGCAGTCCCCGGGTGGCGGGAGTTGGGACCCAGTACTTC. The whole variable domain, filled in from reference TRBV28 and TRBJ2-5, reads DVKVTQSSRYLVKRTGEKVFLECVQDMDHENMFWYRQDPGLGLRLIYFSYDVKMKEKGDIPEGYSVSREKKERFSLILESASTNQTSMYLCASSPRVAGVGTQYFGPGTRLLVL.

The rearrangement uses TRBV30 and TRBJ1-1; tentative D call: TRBD1 (5 bases). The CDR3 spans 13 residues. V lost 1 base and J 2 bases, leaving 8 bases between the germline ends. Per the germline V gene, CDR1 is GTSNPN and CDR2 is SVGIG (reference sequence). This chain's CDR3 is CAWSGTKNTEAFF. The DNA of the CDR3 is TGTGCCTGGAGTGGGACAAAAAACACTGAAGCTTTCTTT.

This chain links TRBV18 with TRBJ1-2, with a weak D call TRBD1 (6 bases). CDR1 is KGHSH, CDR2 LQKENI, per germline. Between the trimmed V and J ends, which lost 5 bases and 6 bases, there was a span of 16 bases. The CDR3 loop spans 14 amino acids. CDR3 sequence (DNA): TGTGCCAGCTCAAGAGGGGGGGGCGCGGATGGCTACACCTTC. This sequence encodes CASSRGGGADGYTF.

The chain carries TRBV6-5 and TRBJ1-2; 9 positions match TRBD1. The CDR3 is 14 amino acids. CDR1 and CDR2 (germline): MNHEY, SVGAGI. The junction had 4 bases not matched to a gene; V was cut back by 6 bases and J by 2 bases. The CDR3 nucleotides read TGTGCCAGCAGGGGAGGACAGGGGAACTATGGCTACACCTTC. Protein product: CASRGGQGNYGYTF.

The CDR3 region has the DNA TGTGCCTGGAGTGTAACCAGTAGGTATGGCTACACCTTC. Translation: CAWSVTSRYGYTF. This rearrangement joins TRBV30 to TRBJ1-2; D gene ambiguous. The germline V and J ends were trimmed by 0 bases and 5 bases, with 10 bases remaining between them. The CDR3 has 13 amino acids. Germline lookup yields CDR1 GTSNPN and CDR2 SVGIG (reference sequence).

V usage is TRBV7-2 and J usage is TRBJ1-2; D is possibly TRBD1 (6 bases). The CDR3 contains 16 residues. CDR1 and CDR2 (germline): SGHTA, FQGNSA. The ends were cut back, 4 bases at V and 6 bases at J, with 21 bases in the middle. CDR3 bases: TGTGCCAGCAGCTCCCTCCCGGGAGGGACAACTAATGGCTACACCTTC. This encodes CASSSLPGGTTNGYTF.

V and J are TRBV11-2 and TRBJ1-2, with unresolved D. Germline V gene sequence: CDR1 SGHAT, CDR2 FQNNGV. The CDR3 covers 13 residues. The V end was cut by 0 bases, the J end by 5 bases, with 7 bases between. For the CDR3, the DNA is TGTGCCAGCAGCTTAGAGGGATATTATGGCTACACCTTC. It codes for CASSLEGYYGYTF.

The chain uses TRBV27 and TRBJ1-2, with D hard to call. The V gene lost 2 bases and the J gene lost 3 bases, with 10 bases spanning the gap. The CDR3 extends over 14 amino acids. Per the germline V gene, CDR1 is MNHEY and CDR2 is SMNVEV (reference sequence). The CDR3 DNA reads TGTGCCAGCAGTTTAAAGGGTAGGGACTATGGCTACACCTTC. Residues: CASSLKGRDYGYTF.